Listed here is a single T cell receptor (beta chain). The CDR3 extends over 16 amino acids. Trimming at V came to 2 bases and at J to 2 bases, leaving 7 bases not matched to a gene. CDR1 and CDR2 from the germline V gene are LGHNT and FRNRAP. The sample comes from a study of technical replicates of blood from a handful of donors. Some clones are missing from TCRdb's copy, which holds only in-frame ones; the method was immunoSEQ multiplex PCR. In the table there are roughly 12,000 clones, 90% to 95% of which are singletons. The chain couples TRBV12-5 to TRBJ2-3; 7 nucleotides line up with TRBD2. The TCR sequence derives from a human donor in good health. Sequencing was carried out using PBMCs. The CDR3 DNA reads as TGTGCTAGTGGTTTGTCTAAGCGGGATGACACAGATACGCAGTATTTT. Encoded protein: CASGLSKRDDTDTQYF.